The clone carrying this TCR beta chain was seen more than once but under ten times. The antigen is undetermined. This sample is part of a study of Ad26.COV2.S vaccination and SARS-CoV-2 variants. Study information: The vaccine Ad26.COV2.S was put into the muscle once, or twice with 56 days between.

Broader study findings: Vaccine recipients surpassed placebo recipients in spike-specific TCR breadth.

Deletions cut 3 bases from V and 4 bases from J, with 0 bases between. The CDR3 has 11 residues. Treatment specified: around 19 received Ad26.COV2.S at low or high dose, single or two shots; five or six received placebo; per-sample allocation not given. Sample collection was performed on day 63 after the first vaccine or placebo injection. Vaccine was an Ad26 vector expressing Wuhan-strain SARS-CoV-2 spike. Assay: immunoSEQ multiplex PCR; the TCRdb copy retains only in-frame clones and omits some. The sample has hundreds of thousands of clones, around nine tenths seen once. The source was peripheral blood, collected in a trial of Ad26.COV2.S vaccine versus placebo. This receptor was taken from a person aged 18-65 years who received the Ad26.COV2.S COVID-19 vaccine or a placebo. V is TRBV12-3 or TRBV12-4 and J is TRBJ2-2; the D is unclear. Here the CDR3 reads CASSFTGELFF. The CDR3 bases are TGTGCCAGCAGTTTCACCGGGGAGCTGTTTTTT.